What follows are 27 T cell receptor beta chains derived from one specimen sequenced in a study of OX40 agonist ivuxolimab in advanced cancers. Method: immunoSEQ multiplex PCR; TCRdb's copy keeps in-frame clones and lacks some. This repertoire shows fewer than 90,000 clones, about 89% found once; its top ten account for roughly 0.77%. The source was CD4+ or CD8+ T cells sorted from blood, collected in a trial of the OX40 agonist ivuxolimab. These receptor sequences come from an adult with an advanced solid tumor such as melanoma, head and neck, liver or kidney cancer.

The chain uses TRBV28 and TRBJ2-7, with D maybe TRBD2 (5 bases). The V gene's germline CDR1 is MDHEN and CDR2 SYDVKM. Deletions cut 7 bases from V and 1 base from J, with 14 bases between. This CDR3 spans 14 amino acids. The CDR3 DNA reads TGTGCCAGCATGCAGGAGGCTTGGTCCTACGAGCAGTACTTC. Amino acid sequence: CASMQEAWSYEQYF.

The chain uses TRBV7-3 and TRBJ1-1, with D perhaps matching TRBD1 (6 bases). The CDR3 runs 16 residues. The germline gives CDR1 SGHTA, CDR2 FQGTGA. Trimming stripped 0 bases from V and 1 base from J, with 12 bases between. The CDR3 loop is CASSLTGWGQNTEAFF. CDR3 sequence (DNA): TGTGCCAGCAGCTTAACAGGGTGGGGGCAGAACACTGAAGCTTTCTTT.

This clone was picked up one time. This chain links TRBV6-1 with TRBJ2-7; perhaps TRBD1 as D (6 bases). CDR3 length: 14 amino acids. Germline V lookup: CDR1 MNHNS, CDR2 SASEGT. Trimming shortened V by 2 bases and J by 9 bases, and 17 bases separated the two germline ends. The CDR3 here is CASSELGASGVQYF. The DNA of the CDR3 is TGTGCCAGCAGTGAATTGGGGGCTTCTGGGGTGCAGTACTTC.

The V gene is TRBV28, the J gene TRBJ1-3; D call uncertain. The CDR3 loop spans 14 amino acids. Trimming took off 5 bases at V and 2 bases at J, with 10 bases between the two ends. Germline loops: CDR1 MDHEN, CDR2 SYDVKM. The chain's CDR3 is CASSPLGAGNTIYF. The CDR3 DNA follows: TGTGCCAGCAGTCCGCTCGGGGCTGGAAACACCATATATTTT.

This clone appeared once. The chain couples TRBV5-5 to TRBJ2-7; D is undetermined. Trimming left V 4 bases short and J 5 bases short, with 10 bases between. The length of the CDR3 is 12 residues. Per germline, CDR1 SGHKS and CDR2 YYEKEE (reference sequence). The CDR3 protein is CASSPRQDEQYF. In DNA, the CDR3 is TGTGCCAGCAGCCCTCGCCAGGACGAGCAGTACTTC. The variable domain in full, completed from reference TRBV5-5 and TRBJ2-7, reads DAGVTQSPTHLIKTRGQQVTLRCSPISGHKSVSWYQQVLGQGPQFIFQYYEKEERGRGNFPDRFSARQFPNYSSELNVNALLLGDSALYLCASSPRQDEQYFGPGTRLTVT.

The rearrangement uses TRBV5-4 and TRBJ1-3; D is unresolved. V was trimmed by 1 base and J by 4 bases, leaving 3 bases between them. From germline, CDR1 is SGHNT and CDR2 YYREEE (reference sequence). This CDR3 region has 12 residues. The CDR3 bases are TGTGCCAGCAGCTTGCCCGGAAACACCATATATTTT. Encoded protein: CASSLPGNTIYF.

This chain links TRBV4-1 with TRBJ2-3; perhaps TRBD1 as D (6 bases). This CDR3 contains 18 residues. V lost 1 base and J 1 base, leaving 18 bases between the germline ends. Germline V gene data show CDR1 as MGHRA and CDR2 as YSYEKL. CDR3 region: CASSQAAPGGAGTDTQYF. The CDR3 DNA is TGCGCCAGCAGCCAAGCCGCCCCTGGGGGCGCCGGCACAGATACGCAGTATTTT.

J is TRBJ1-4 and V is TRBV18, with TRBD1 matching over 9 bases. The trim removed 4 bases at V and 17 bases at J, leaving 11 bases unmatched. Germline CDR1 KGHSH, CDR2 LQKENI. There are 13 residues in the CDR3. CDR3 loop: CASSLEGTGNPFF. The DNA for the CDR3 is TGTGCCAGCTCACTGGAGGGGACAGGGAATCCCTTTTTT.

V is TRBV7-2 and J is TRBJ2-3; 7 bases are a match to TRBD2. Trimming removed 4 bases from V and 2 bases from J; junction bases left unmatched: 6. Germline-derived CDR1 and CDR2 are SGHTA and FQGNSA. The CDR3 runs to 15 residues. DNA of the CDR3: TGTGCCAGCAGCTCCTGGGGACTAAACACAGATACGCAGTATTTT. Residues: CASSSWGLNTDTQYF.

The chain links TRBV9 to TRBJ2-5; 8 nucleotides match TRBD2. The CDR3 consists of 15 residues. The germline V gene encodes CDR1 SGDLS and CDR2 YYNGEE. V shed 2 bases and J 5 bases; nucleotides not matched to a gene: 8. The CDR3 bases are TGTGCCAGCAGCGTGGGGGGTACTAGCGGTGAGACCCAGTACTTC. Encoded protein: CASSVGGTSGETQYF. The complete variable domain, with remaining parts taken from reference TRBV9 and TRBJ2-5, reads DSGVTQTPKHLITATGQRVTLRCSPRSGDLSVYWYQQSLDQGLQFLIQYYNGEERAKGNILERFSAQQFPDLHSELNLSSLELGDSALYFCASSVGGTSGETQYFGPGTRLLVL.

This chain connects TRBV4-1 to TRBJ2-5; TRBD1 aligns across 7 bases. The CDR3 totals 15 residues. The junction had 7 bases not matched to a gene; V was cut back by 1 base and J by 5 bases. Germline-derived CDR1 and CDR2 are MGHRA and YSYEKL. The CDR3 coding sequence is TGCGCCAGCAGCCAAGCAGTCGACAGGGCGGAGACCCAGTACTTC. Translation: CASSQAVDRAETQYF.

The rearrangement uses TRBV7-3 and TRBJ2-1, with 8 positions matching TRBD2. Germline V gene sequence: CDR1 SGHTA, CDR2 FQGTGA. CDR3 length: 16 amino acids. V lost 0 bases to trimming and J lost 6 bases; unmatched junction nucleotides: 7. The CDR3 DNA reads as TGTGCCAGCAGCTTAACGAGGGGGACTAGTCCCAATGAGCAGTTCTTC. It codes for CASSLTRGTSPNEQFF. The full variable domain, rest sourced from reference TRBV7-3 and TRBJ2-1, is GAGVSQTPSNKVTEKGKYVELRCDPISGHTALYWYRQSLGQGPEFLIYFQGTGAADDSGLPNDRFFAVRPEGSVSTLKIQRTERGDSAVYLCASSLTRGTSPNEQFFGPGTRLTVL.

V usage is TRBV11-3 and J usage is TRBJ1-1; maybe TRBD1 (6 bases). The V gene lost 5 bases and the J gene lost 8 bases, with 15 bases spanning the gap. The V gene's germline CDR1 is SGHNT and CDR2 YENEEA. The CDR3 is made up of 13 amino acids. In nucleotides, the CDR3 is TGTGCCAGCAGCCAAAGCCGGACAGAAGAAGCTTTCTTT. Its translation is CASSQSRTEEAFF.

The chain has TRBV19 and TRBJ2-2; D not certain. This CDR3 is 13 amino acids long. Germline V CDR1 and CDR2: LNHDA, SQIVND (reference sequence). Trimming left V 4 bases short and J 6 bases short, with 9 bases between. The CDR3 DNA sequence: TGTGCCAGTAGTACCTCCGGGTCCGGGGAGCTGTTTTTT. Encoded protein: CASSTSGSGELFF.

V usage is TRBV27 and J usage is TRBJ2-3; TRBD2 aligns across 11 bases. Germline CDR1 reads MNHEY; CDR2 reads SMNVEV (reference sequence). This CDR3 is built from 16 residues. J gave up 6 bases and V 1 base, and 6 bases lay outside the gene matches. The CDR3 DNA follows: TGTGCCAGCAGTTTATTAGCGGGGGGGGTACCGGATACGCAGTATTTT. It specifies CASSLLAGGVPDTQYF.

The chain recombines TRBV27 with TRBJ2-7; 9 bases are a match to TRBD1. Germline V gene lookup returns CDR1 MNHEY and CDR2 SMNVEV (reference sequence). V gave up 5 bases and J gave up 2 bases; unmatched junction bases: 10. The CDR3 length is 16 residues. Here the CDR3 reads CASSAAYGTGTYEQYF. CDR3 in DNA: TGTGCCAGCAGTGCGGCCTACGGGACAGGGACCTACGAGCAGTACTTC.

This clone occurred once. The CDR3 is CASSLRGADTQYF. The CDR3 DNA follows: TGTGCCAGCAGCTTAAGAGGCGCGGATACGCAGTATTTT. The genes are TRBV7-2 and TRBJ2-3; D gene unclear. CDR1 SGHTA and CDR2 FQGNSA come from the germline V gene. The CDR3 runs 13 residues. V was trimmed by 2 bases and J by 6 bases, leaving 9 bases between them. Variable domain in full (rest from reference TRBV7-2 and TRBJ2-3): GAGVSQSPSNKVTEKGKDVELRCDPISGHTALYWYRQSLGQGLEFLIYFQGNSAPDKSGLPSDRFSAERTGGSVSTLTIQRTQQEDSAVYLCASSLRGADTQYFGPGTRLTVL.

The chain joins TRBV29-1 to TRBJ2-3; D is perhaps TRBD1 (5 bases). Between the trimmed V and J ends, which lost 5 bases and 2 bases, there was a span of 17 bases. Germline V lookup: CDR1 SQVTM, CDR2 ANQGSEA. This CDR3 is built from 15 residues. The CDR3 sequence: CSVHTGQPFTDTQYF. The CDR3 region has the DNA TGCAGCGTTCATACAGGACAACCATTCACAGATACGCAGTATTTT.

J is TRBJ2-3 and V is TRBV6-1; D ambiguous. Germline lookup yields CDR1 MNHNS and CDR2 SASEGT. Trimming stripped 3 bases from V and 2 bases from J, with 6 bases between. The CDR3 length is 13 residues. CDR3 nucleotides: TGTGCCAGCAGTGACCCTAACACAGATACGCAGTATTTT. It encodes CASSDPNTDTQYF.

The chain recombines TRBV9 with TRBJ2-1, with D uncertain. CDR1 is SGDLS, CDR2 YYNGEE, per germline. The CDR3 has 15 residues. The ends were cut back, 2 bases at V and 2 bases at J, with 11 bases in the middle. The CDR3 DNA is TGTGCCAGCAGCGTCGCCAGTGGGACCTACAATGAGCAGTTCTTC. Its translation is CASSVASGTYNEQFF.

The chain carries TRBV27 and TRBJ1-2, with a weak D call TRBD1 (6 bases). Germline loops: CDR1 MNHEY, CDR2 SMNVEV (reference sequence). Trimming left V 2 bases short and J 8 bases short, with 12 bases between. CDR3 length equals 13 residues. The CDR3 region is CASSLNRVEGYTF. In DNA, the CDR3 is TGTGCCAGCAGTTTAAACAGGGTTGAGGGCTACACCTTC.

The gene calls are TRBV19 and TRBJ1-2; perhaps TRBD1 as D (5 bases). CDR3 length: 15 residues. Per germline, CDR1 LNHDA and CDR2 SQIVND (reference sequence). V was shortened by 3 bases and J by 0 bases, with 11 bases between the two germline ends. The CDR3 loop is CASSMQDITNYGYTF. The CDR3 region has the DNA TGTGCCAGTAGTATGCAGGACATAACTAACTATGGCTACACCTTC. Together with reference TRBV19 and TRBJ1-2, the CDR3 gives the full variable domain: DGGITQSPKYLFRKEGQNVTLSCEQNLNHDAMYWYRQDPGQGLRLIYYSQIVNDFQKGDIAEGYSVSREKKESFPLTVTSAQKNPTAFYLCASSMQDITNYGYTFGSGTRLTVV.

The V call is TRBV7-2, the J call TRBJ1-6, with D perhaps matching TRBD1 (6 bases). Trimming pared 0 bases from V and 4 bases from J, leaving 7 bases between. Germline V gene sequence: CDR1 SGHTA, CDR2 FQGNSA. The CDR3 is 15 residues long. The DNA of the CDR3 is TGTGCCAGCAGCTTAGCGGACAGATATAATTCACCCCTCCACTTT. Translating it yields CASSLADRYNSPLHF.

V usage is TRBV30 and J usage is TRBJ2-5; weak D call: TRBD1 (6 bases). CDR3 length: 11 amino acids. Trimming removed 5 bases at V and 5 bases at J, with 9 bases between. The germline CDR1 and CDR2 sequences are GTSNPN and SVGIG (reference sequence). Written as DNA, the CDR3 is TGTGCCTGGGGGACACAGGAGACCCAGTACTTC. The encoded protein is CAWGTQETQYF.

The chain links TRBV7-2 to TRBJ2-5; 9 bases fit TRBD2. This CDR3 contains 15 residues. Germline CDR1 and CDR2: SGHTA and FQGNSA. Trimming at V came to 5 bases and at J to 4 bases, leaving 8 bases not matched to a gene. CDR3 DNA: TGTGCCAGCAGCGCGCCGCTAGCGGGGCGAGAGACCCAGTACTTC. This gives the protein CASSAPLAGRETQYF.

The chain has TRBV28 and TRBJ2-7, with 7 bases lining up with TRBD2. CDR1 is MDHEN, CDR2 SYDVKM, per germline. Trimming at V came to 6 bases and at J to 7 bases, leaving 6 bases not matched to a gene. The CDR3 spans 12 residues. The CDR3 is CASSGPGREQYF. The CDR3 region has the DNA TGTGCCAGCAGCGGGCCCGGGAGGGAGCAGTACTTC. Supplemented by reference TRBV28 and TRBJ2-7, the full variable domain reads DVKVTQSSRYLVKRTGEKVFLECVQDMDHENMFWYRQDPGLGLRLIYFSYDVKMKEKGDIPEGYSVSREKKERFSLILESASTNQTSMYLCASSGPGREQYFGPGTRLTVT.

The table lists this clone with a count of one. The rearrangement uses TRBV25-1 and TRBJ2-5; D assignment may be TRBD1 or TRBD2 (5 bases each). V was clipped by 3 bases and J by 8 bases, with 16 bases between them. Germline assignment: CDR1 MGHDK and CDR2 SYGVNS. The CDR3 is made up of 14 amino acids. CDR3 in amino acids: CASSEGVPGQTQYF. In DNA form, the CDR3 reads TGTGCCAGCAGTGAGGGGGTACCCGGGCAAACCCAGTACTTC.